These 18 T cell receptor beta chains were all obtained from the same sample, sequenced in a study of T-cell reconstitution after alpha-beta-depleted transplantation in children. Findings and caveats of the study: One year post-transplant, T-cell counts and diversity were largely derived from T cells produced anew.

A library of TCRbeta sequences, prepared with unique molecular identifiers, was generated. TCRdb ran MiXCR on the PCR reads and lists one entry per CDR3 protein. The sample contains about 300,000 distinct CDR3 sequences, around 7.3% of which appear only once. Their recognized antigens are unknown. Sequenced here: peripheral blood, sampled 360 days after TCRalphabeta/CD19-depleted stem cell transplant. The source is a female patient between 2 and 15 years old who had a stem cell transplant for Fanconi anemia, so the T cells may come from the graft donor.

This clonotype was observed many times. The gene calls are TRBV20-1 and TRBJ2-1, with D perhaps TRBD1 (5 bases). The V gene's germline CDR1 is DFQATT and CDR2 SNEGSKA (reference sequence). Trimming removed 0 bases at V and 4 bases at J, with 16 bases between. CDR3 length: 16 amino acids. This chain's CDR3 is CSARDQGARGYNEQFF. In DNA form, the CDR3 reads TGCAGTGCTAGAGATCAAGGGGCTAGGGGATACAATGAGCAGTTCTTC.

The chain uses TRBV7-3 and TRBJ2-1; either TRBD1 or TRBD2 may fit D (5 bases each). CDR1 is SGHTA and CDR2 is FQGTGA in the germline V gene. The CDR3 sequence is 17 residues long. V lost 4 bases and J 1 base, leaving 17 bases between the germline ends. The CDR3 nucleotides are TGTGCCAGCAGCTCACTAGGTGGGACCACGTCCTACAATGAGCAGTTCTTC. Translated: CASSSLGGTTSYNEQFF.

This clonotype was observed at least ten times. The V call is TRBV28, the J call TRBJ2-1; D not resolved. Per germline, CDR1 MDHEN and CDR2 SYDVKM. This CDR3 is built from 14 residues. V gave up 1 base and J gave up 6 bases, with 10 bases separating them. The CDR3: CASSLYISSNEQFF. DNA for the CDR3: TGTGCCAGCAGTTTATATATCAGCAGCAATGAGCAGTTCTTC.

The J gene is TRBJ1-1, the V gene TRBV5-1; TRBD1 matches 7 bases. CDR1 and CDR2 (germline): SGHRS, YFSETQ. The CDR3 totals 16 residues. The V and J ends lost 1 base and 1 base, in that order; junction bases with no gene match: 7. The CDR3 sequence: CASSLRPGGGNTEAFF. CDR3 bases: TGCGCCAGCAGCTTGAGGCCAGGGGGGGGGAACACTGAAGCTTTCTTT. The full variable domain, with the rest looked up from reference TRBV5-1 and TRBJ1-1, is KAGVTQTPRYLIKTRGQQVTLSCSPISGHRSVSWYQQTPGQGLQFLFEYFSETQRNKGNFPGRFSGRQFSNSRSEMNVSTLELGDSALYLCASSLRPGGGNTEAFFGQGTRLTVV.

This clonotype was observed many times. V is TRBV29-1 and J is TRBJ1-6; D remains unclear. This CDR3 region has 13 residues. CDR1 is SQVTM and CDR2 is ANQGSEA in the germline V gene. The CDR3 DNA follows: TGCGTGGCCCGCTCAACCTATAATTCACCCCTCCACTTT. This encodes CVARSTYNSPLHF.

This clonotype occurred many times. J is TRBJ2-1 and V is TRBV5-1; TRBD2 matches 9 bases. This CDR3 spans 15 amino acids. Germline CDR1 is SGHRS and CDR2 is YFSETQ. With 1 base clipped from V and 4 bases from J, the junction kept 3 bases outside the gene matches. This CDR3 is CASSLRLAEYNEQFF. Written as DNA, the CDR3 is TGCGCCAGCAGCTTGAGACTAGCGGAATACAATGAGCAGTTCTTC. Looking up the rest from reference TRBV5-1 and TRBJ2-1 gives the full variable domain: KAGVTQTPRYLIKTRGQQVTLSCSPISGHRSVSWYQQTPGQGLQFLFEYFSETQRNKGNFPGRFSGRQFSNSRSEMNVSTLELGDSALYLCASSLRLAEYNEQFFGPGTRLTVL.

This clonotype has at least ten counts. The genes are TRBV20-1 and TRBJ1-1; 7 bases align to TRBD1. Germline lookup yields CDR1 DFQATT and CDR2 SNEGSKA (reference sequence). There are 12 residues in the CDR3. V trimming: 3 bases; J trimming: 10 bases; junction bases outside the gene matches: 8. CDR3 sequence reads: CSARRQGSGAFF. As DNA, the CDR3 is TGCAGTGCTAGGAGACAGGGATCAGGAGCTTTCTTT.

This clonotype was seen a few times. The CDR3 DNA reads TGCGCCAGCAGCTTGTCGGGACAGAAGAACACTGAAGCTTTCTTT. This translates into CASSLSGQKNTEAFF. The chain joins TRBV5-1 to TRBJ1-1; 7 nucleotides line up with TRBD1. The ends lost 1 base at V and 1 base at J; junction bases unmatched: 4. CDR3 length: 15 residues. Germline CDR1 is SGHRS and CDR2 is YFSETQ.

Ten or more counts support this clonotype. The CDR3 sequence is CASSQRFGAGAEQYF. CDR3 nucleotide sequence: TGTGCCAGCAGCCAAAGATTCGGAGCGGGAGCCGAGCAGTACTTC. The chain uses TRBV3-1 and TRBJ2-7; 8 bases align to TRBD2. Trimming took 2 bases from V and 6 from J; bases not matched to a gene: 9. The germline gives CDR1 LGHDT, CDR2 YNNKEL (reference sequence). This CDR3 spans 15 amino acids.

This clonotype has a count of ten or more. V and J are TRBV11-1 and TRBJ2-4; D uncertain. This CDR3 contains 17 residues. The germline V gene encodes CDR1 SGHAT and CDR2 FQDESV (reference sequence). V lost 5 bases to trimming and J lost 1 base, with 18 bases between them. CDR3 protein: CASSPQPGIHAKNIQYF. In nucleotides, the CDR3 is TGTGCCAGCAGCCCCCAGCCCGGAATCCACGCCAAAAACATTCAGTACTTC.

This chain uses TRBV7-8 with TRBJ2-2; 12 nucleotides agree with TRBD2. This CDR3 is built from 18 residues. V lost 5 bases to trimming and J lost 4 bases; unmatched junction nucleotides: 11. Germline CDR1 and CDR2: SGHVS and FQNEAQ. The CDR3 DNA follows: TGTGCCAGCAGCCTCATTACTAGCGGGGGGACCTTCACCGGGGAGCTGTTTTTT. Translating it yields CASSLITSGGTFTGELFF.

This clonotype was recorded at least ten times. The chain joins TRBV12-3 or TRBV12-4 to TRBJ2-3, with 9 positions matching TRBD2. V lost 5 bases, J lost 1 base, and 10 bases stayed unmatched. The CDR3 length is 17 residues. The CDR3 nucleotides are TGTGCCAGCAGTCCCTATCTTGGCGGGAGGGGCACAGATACGCAGTATTTT. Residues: CASSPYLGGRGTDTQYF.

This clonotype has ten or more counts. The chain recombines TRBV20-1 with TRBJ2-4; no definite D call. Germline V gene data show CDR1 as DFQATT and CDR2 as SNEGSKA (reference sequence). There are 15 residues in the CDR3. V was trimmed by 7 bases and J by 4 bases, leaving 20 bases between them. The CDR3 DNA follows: TGCAGTGGGGGAAGGCCAGGCTCCCGTAAAAACATTCAGTACTTC. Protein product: CSGGRPGSRKNIQYF.

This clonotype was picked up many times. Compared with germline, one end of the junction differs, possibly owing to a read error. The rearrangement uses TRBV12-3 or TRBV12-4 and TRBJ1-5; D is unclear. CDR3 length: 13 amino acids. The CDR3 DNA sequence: TGTGCCAGCAGTTTTGGTAGCAGTCAGCCCCAGCATTTT. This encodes CASSFGSSQPQHF.

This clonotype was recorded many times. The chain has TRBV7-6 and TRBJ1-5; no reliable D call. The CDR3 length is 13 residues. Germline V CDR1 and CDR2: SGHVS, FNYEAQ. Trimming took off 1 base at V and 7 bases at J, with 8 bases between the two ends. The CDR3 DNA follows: TGTGCCAGCAGCTTAGGGTTCGGCCAGCCCCAGCATTTT. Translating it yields CASSLGFGQPQHF.

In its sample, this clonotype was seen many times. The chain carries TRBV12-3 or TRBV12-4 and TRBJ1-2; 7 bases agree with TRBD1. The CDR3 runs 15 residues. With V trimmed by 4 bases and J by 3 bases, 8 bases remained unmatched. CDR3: CASSSGQTNYYGYTF. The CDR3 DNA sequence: TGTGCCAGCAGTTCGGGACAGACGAATTACTATGGCTACACCTTC.

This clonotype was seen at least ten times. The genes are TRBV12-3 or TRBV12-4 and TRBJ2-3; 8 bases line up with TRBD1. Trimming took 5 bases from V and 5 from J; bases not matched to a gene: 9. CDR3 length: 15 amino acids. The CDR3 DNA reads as TGTGCCAGCAGTGGGGACGGACAGGGAAGAGATACGCAGTATTTT. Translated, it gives CASSGDGQGRDTQYF.

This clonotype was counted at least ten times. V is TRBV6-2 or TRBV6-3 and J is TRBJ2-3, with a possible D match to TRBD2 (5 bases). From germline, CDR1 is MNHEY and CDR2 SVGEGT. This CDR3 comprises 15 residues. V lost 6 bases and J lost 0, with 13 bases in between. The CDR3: CASRPSRTSTDTQYF. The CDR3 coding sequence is TGTGCCAGCAGGCCGTCGCGGACTAGCACAGATACGCAGTATTTT.